This is a list of T cell receptor beta chains from one sample in a study of CD8+ T cells in alopecia areata. Using immunoSEQ multiplex PCR, the repertoire was profiled, and TCRdb retains in-frame clones only, with some absent. The sample records about 140,000 clones, approximately 49% being singletons. The starting material was CD4+ T cells sorted from blood, obtained at week 0. These TCRs come from a human donor with alopecia areata. CDR3s include the opening cysteine and the closing phenylalanine or tryptophan. D genes are given only for firm matches. Only part of the rows carry a size: once, few, many, or a class if the clone is expanded.

v_call	j_call	clone_size	d_call	cdr3_aa	cdr3_nt
TRBV5-1	TRBJ2-5	once	TRBD2	CASSSIAPRGGETQYF	TGCGCCAGCAGCAGTATTGCGCCCCGGGGGGGAGAGACCCAGTACTTC
TRBV11-3	TRBJ2-1	few	.	CASSLGRATDEQFF	TGTGCCAGCAGCTTAGGGAGGGCCACAGATGAGCAGTTCTTC
TRBV25-1	TRBJ2-1	once	TRBD1	CASSGPGGKRNEQFF	TGTGCCAGCAGTGGTCCAGGGGGCAAGCGTAATGAGCAGTTCTTC
TRBV28	TRBJ2-7	few	.	CASRTAGYHEQYF	TGTGCCAGCCGCACGGCGGGTTACCACGAGCAGTACTTC
TRBV4-1	TRBJ2-5	.	TRBD1	CASSSRTGKTETQYF	TGCGCCAGCAGCTCGAGGACAGGGAAAACCGAGACCCAGTACTTC
TRBV7-2	TRBJ1-5	.	TRBD1	CASSPQGGDGQPQHF	TGTGCCAGCAGCCCGCAGGGGGGGGACGGTCAGCCCCAGCATTTT
TRBV5-1	TRBJ2-7	.	TRBD2	CASSTEGLAGEQYF	TGCGCCAGCAGCACCGAGGGACTAGCCGGCGAGCAGTACTTC
TRBV30	TRBJ1-5	.	.	CAWTLDRNQPQHF	TGTGCCTGGACCCTTGACCGCAATCAGCCCCAGCATTTT
TRBV5-1	TRBJ1-1	.	TRBD1	CASSLLPGQPPPGNTEAFF	TGCGCCAGCAGCTTGTTGCCGGGACAGCCGCCTCCTGGGAACACTGAAGCTTTCTTT
TRBV6-5	TRBJ2-5	few	TRBD1	CASRRTGQQETQYF	TGTGCCAGCAGACGGACAGGGCAGCAAGAGACCCAGTACTTC
TRBV2	TRBJ2-5	few	.	CASSVQIQETQYF	TGTGCCAGCAGTGTCCAGATCCAAGAGACCCAGTACTTC
TRBV29-1	TRBJ2-6	few	.	CSVVATGANVLTF	TGCAGCGTTGTAGCGACCGGGGCCAACGTCCTGACTTTC
TRBV29-1	TRBJ1-1	few	TRBD1	CSAQGQGRTEAFF	TGCAGCGCCCAGGGACAGGGAAGGACTGAAGCTTTCTTT
TRBV10-3	TRBJ2-1	many	TRBD2	CAISETDRTSGRNEQFF	TGTGCCATCAGTGAGACCGACAGAACTAGCGGGAGAAATGAGCAGTTCTTC
TRBV7-2	TRBJ1-2	.	.	CASSLDVLYGYTF	TGTGCCAGCAGCTTAGACGTCCTCTATGGCTACACCTTC
TRBV9	TRBJ2-1	few	TRBD2	CASSVGLAKAYNEQFF	TGTGCCAGCAGCGTGGGACTAGCAAAAGCCTACAATGAGCAGTTCTTC
TRBV6-6	TRBJ1-1	.	TRBD1	CASSPRDRGTAEAFF	TGTGCCAGCAGCCCAAGGGACAGGGGAACCGCTGAAGCTTTCTTT
TRBV5-1	TRBJ2-7	.	.	CASRATYEQYF	TGCGCCAGCAGAGCTACCTACGAGCAGTACTTC
TRBV10-3	TRBJ2-3	.	TRBD2	CATGGTSGKDTQYF	TGTGCCACCGGGGGGACTAGCGGGAAAGATACGCAGTATTTT
TRBV19	TRBJ1-1	few	TRBD1	CASSLGQRAFF	TGTGCCAGTAGTCTGGGACAGCGAGCTTTCTTT
TRBV28	TRBJ2-7	few	.	CASSFGGPSSYEQYF	TGTGCCAGCAGTTTCGGGGGACCAAGCTCCTACGAGCAGTACTTC
TRBV30	TRBJ1-2	once	.	CAWLPGGRAGYGYTF	TGTGCCTGGTTGCCGGGCGGCAGGGCCGGGTATGGCTACACCTTC
TRBV19	TRBJ2-3	.	.	CASSYSGSTDTQYF	TGTGCCAGTAGTTATAGCGGCAGCACAGATACGCAGTATTTT
TRBV29-1	TRBJ2-7	once	.	CSASSAGHYEQYF	TGCAGCGCCAGCTCTGCGGGACACTACGAGCAGTACTTC
TRBV6-5	TRBJ1-1	.	TRBD1	CASSGPGTGPFF	TGTGCCAGCAGTGGACCCGGGACAGGTCCTTTCTTT
TRBV29-1	TRBJ2-3	.	.	CSVNRAEADTQYF	TGCAGCGTCAACAGGGCGGAGGCAGATACGCAGTATTTT
TRBV7-2	TRBJ1-5	.	.	CASSLGVSQPQHF	TGTGCCAGCAGCTTAGGCGTGTCCCAGCCCCAGCATTTT
TRBV11-2	TRBJ1-2	few	.	CASSQGDYGYTF	TGTGCCAGCAGCCAGGGCGACTATGGCTACACCTTC
TRBV2	TRBJ2-3	.	.	CASSSITATDTQYF	TGTGCCAGCAGTAGTATCACGGCTACAGATACGCAGTATTTT
TRBV25-1	TRBJ2-5	many	.	CASRQKGETQYF	TGTGCCAGCAGACAGAAGGGAGAGACCCAGTACTTC
TRBV25-1	TRBJ2-5	.	TRBD1	CASSGYRGSETQYF	TGTGCCAGCAGTGGATACAGGGGATCAGAGACCCAGTACTTC
TRBV27	TRBJ1-1	.	TRBD1	CASSDRENTEAFF	TGTGCCAGCAGTGACAGGGAGAACACTGAAGCTTTCTTT
TRBV15	TRBJ2-4	.	TRBD1	CATSTLTGGLNIQYF	TGTGCCACCAGCACCCTGACAGGGGGTTTGAACATTCAGTACTTC
TRBV7-2	TRBJ2-7	.	.	CASSSRPVNEQYF	TGTGCCAGCAGCTCCCGACCGGTGAACGAGCAGTACTTC
TRBV30	TRBJ2-6	.	.	CAWHSGANVLTF	TGTGCCTGGCACTCTGGGGCCAACGTCCTGACTTTC
TRBV20-1	TRBJ2-7	.	.	CSADSYYEQYF	TGCAGTGCCGACAGTTACTACGAGCAGTACTTC
TRBV19	TRBJ1-1	few	.	CASSISRETEAFF	TGTGCCAGTAGTATATCGCGTGAGACTGAAGCTTTCTTT
TRBV2	TRBJ1-2	.	.	CASSVGDYGYTF	TGTGCCAGCAGTGTCGGGGATTATGGCTACACCTTC
TRBV4-2	TRBJ2-7	.	TRBD2	CASSQVITGGSYEQYF	TGTGCCAGCAGCCAAGTAATCACGGGAGGTTCCTACGAGCAGTACTTC
TRBV30	TRBJ2-3	.	.	CAWSERGATTDTQYF	TGTGCCTGGAGTGAAAGAGGGGCGACCACAGATACGCAGTATTTT
TRBV19	TRBJ2-1	.	.	CASSIDARAFQFF	TGTGCCAGTAGTATAGATGCCAGGGCATTCCAGTTCTTC
TRBV30	TRBJ2-2	.	.	CAWSVARTTGELFF	TGTGCCTGGAGTGTAGCCCGCACCACCGGGGAGCTGTTTTTT
TRBV4-3	TRBJ2-3	few	.	CASSQKQADFLIADTQYF	TGCGCCAGCAGCCAAAAACAGGCAGATTTTCTGATAGCAGATACGCAGTATTTT
TRBV30	TRBJ2-1	few	TRBD2	CAWRLAGAYNEQFF	TGTGCCTGGAGGTTAGCGGGAGCCTACAATGAGCAGTTCTTC
TRBV29-1	TRBJ1-2	.	.	CSVEDATGNYGYTF	TGCAGCGTTGAAGACGCAACGGGGAACTATGGCTACACCTTC
TRBV29-1	TRBJ2-4	few	.	CSVAGLAKNIQYF	TGCAGCGTAGCCGGGCTAGCCAAAAACATTCAGTACTTC
TRBV30	TRBJ1-4	few	TRBD1	CAWSGNPDRVRLFF	TGTGCCTGGAGTGGAAACCCCGACAGGGTGCGACTGTTTTTT
TRBV20-1	TRBJ1-1	.	TRBD1	CSGTGNTEAFF	TGCAGTGGGACAGGGAACACTGAAGCTTTCTTT
TRBV25-1	TRBJ2-5	.	.	CASSDYRGIGETQYF	TGTGCCAGCAGTGACTATAGAGGGATCGGGGAGACCCAGTACTTC
TRBV5-1	TRBJ1-1	.	.	CASSLVSNTEAFF	TGCGCCAGCAGCTTGGTATCGAACACTGAAGCTTTCTTT
TRBV5-1	TRBJ2-7	.	.	CASSLKQTYEQYF	TGCGCCAGCAGCTTAAAACAGACCTACGAGCAGTACTTC
TRBV11-2	TRBJ2-3	.	.	CASSLGRTDTQYF	TGTGCCAGCAGCTTAGGTCGCACAGATACGCAGTATTTT
TRBV29-1	TRBJ2-5	.	.	CSVRRGYQETQYF	TGCAGCGTGCGAAGGGGGTACCAAGAGACCCAGTACTTC
TRBV2	TRBJ2-5	.	.	CASSPETQYF	TGTGCCAGCAGTCCAGAGACCCAGTACTTC
TRBV29-1	TRBJ2-5	few	.	CSVEDLQGGETQYF	TGCAGCGTTGAAGATCTTCAGGGAGGAGAGACCCAGTACTTC
TRBV7-2	TRBJ2-7	.	TRBD1	CASSREGGQPYEQYF	TGTGCCAGCAGCCGGGAAGGGGGCCAACCCTACGAGCAGTACTTC
TRBV19	TRBJ1-5	.	.	CASSRGGFQPQHF	TGTGCCAGTAGCAGGGGAGGTTTTCAGCCCCAGCATTTT